This T cell receptor beta chain was recovered during a study of T cells in narcolepsy. Profiling relied on immunoSEQ multiplex PCR, and the TCRdb table lists in-frame clones only, not all of them. The table includes roughly 32,000 clones, 82% detected once. The CDR3 runs to 13 residues. CDR1 KGHSH and CDR2 LQKENI come from the germline V gene. V lost 3 bases and J 8 bases, leaving 11 bases between the germline ends. Overall study results and limits: Reportedly, autoreactive clonotypes were serially detected in patients' blood but not controls'. HCRT-specific and TRIB2-specific autoreactive clonotypes appeared among same-patient CSF and blood CD4+ clonotypes.

Comment on this clone: Its specificity is unknown.

This receptor was taken from a human donor with narcolepsy. Sample: CD45RA- memory CD4+ T cells from PBMCs. The V call is TRBV18, the J call TRBJ2-1, with a weak D call TRBD1 (5 bases). CDR3 sequence reads: CASSPATEHEQFF. CDR3 nucleotide sequence: TGTGCCAGCTCACCCGCGACAGAACATGAGCAGTTCTTC.